This TCR beta chain came from a study of blood T cell repertoires in COVID-19. Study-level background: Sources were T cells, B-cell-depleted T cells, or PBMCs; the material itself was cDNA or gDNA.

Some clones are missing from TCRdb's copy, which holds only in-frame ones; the method was immunoSEQ multiplex PCR. The table lists 150,000 or so clones, about 85% of them singletons. The CDR3 totals 14 residues. The junction had 9 bases not matched to a gene; V was cut back by 4 bases and J by 8 bases. Looked up from germline, CDR1 is GTSNPN and CDR2 is SVGIG (reference sequence). The source of this sequence is a man aged 55 to 70 who had recovered from COVID-19. What was sequenced was peripheral blood. The rearrangement uses TRBV30 and TRBJ2-1; 9 nucleotides align to TRBD2. For the CDR3, the DNA is TGTGCCTGGACCCCCGGGGGGACTAGCTATGAGCAGTTCTTC. Protein sequence: CAWTPGGTSYEQFF.